Listed below are T cell receptor beta chains from one sample, sequenced in a study of T cell responses to AZD1222 COVID-19 vaccine. Profiling relied on immunoSEQ multiplex PCR, and the TCRdb table lists in-frame clones only, not all of them. This table has more than 95,000 clones, 85% to 90% appearing once. The material was peripheral blood, obtained 28 days after the second AZD1222 dose. These receptors all come from an adult who received the AZD1222 COVID-19 vaccine. CDR3s include the opening cysteine and the closing phenylalanine or tryptophan. Each record gives: clone size, D gene, J gene, V gene, CDR3 DNA, CDR3 protein. D genes are given only for firm matches. The size field is filled for only some rows; it gives once, few, many or a size class.

size: .; D: .; J: TRBJ2-3; V: TRBV28; DNA: TGTGCCAGCAGTTCCCGACTCGTCGGTCCAGATACGCAGTATTTT; CDR3: CASSSRLVGPDTQYF
size: .; D: .; J: TRBJ1-3; V: TRBV5-4; DNA: TGTGCCAGCAGCTTTGGGGCAGGGCCCTCTGGAAACACCATATATTTT; CDR3: CASSFGAGPSGNTIYF
size: .; D: TRBD2; J: TRBJ2-1; V: TRBV7-6; DNA: TGTGCCAGCAGCTTAGCGCGTAGCGGGAGGGCCGCTTACAATGAGCAGTTCTTC; CDR3: CASSLARSGRAAYNEQFF
size: .; D: .; J: TRBJ1-5; V: TRBV11-3; DNA: TGTGCCAGCAGCTTTGGGAGCAATCAGCCCCAGCATTTT; CDR3: CASSFGSNQPQHF
size: .; D: .; J: TRBJ2-7; V: TRBV5-1; DNA: TGCGCCAGCAGCTTGGGGGAGGTCTTCTACGAGCAGTACTTC; CDR3: CASSLGEVFYEQYF
size: .; D: .; J: TRBJ1-1; V: TRBV19; DNA: TGTGCCAGTAGTATAGGGATCGGGAGCCTCGGGAACACTGAAGCTTTCTTT; CDR3: CASSIGIGSLGNTEAFF
size: .; D: .; J: TRBJ2-7; V: TRBV7-9; DNA: TGTGCCAGCAGCTTCCCGGGGGCCTACGAGCAGTACTTC; CDR3: CASSFPGAYEQYF
size: .; D: TRBD2; J: TRBJ2-3; V: TRBV7-2; DNA: TGTGCCAGCAGCTTTGGACTAGCGAAGACAGATACGCAGTATTTT; CDR3: CASSFGLAKTDTQYF
size: .; D: TRBD1; J: TRBJ2-7; V: TRBV4-1; DNA: TGCGCCAGCAGCCAGCTCGCCGGGACAGGGCGCCACGAGCAGTACTTC; CDR3: CASSQLAGTGRHEQYF
size: few; D: TRBD1; J: TRBJ2-7; V: TRBV5-1; DNA: TGCGCCAGCAGCCAGGGACAGGGTAGGTACGAGCAGTACTTC; CDR3: CASSQGQGRYEQYF
size: once; D: TRBD2; J: TRBJ2-1; V: TRBV11-2; DNA: TGTGCCAGCAGCTCGACTAGCGGAGCCTACAATGAGCAGTTCTTC; CDR3: CASSSTSGAYNEQFF
size: .; D: TRBD2; J: TRBJ2-1; V: TRBV10-3; DNA: TGTGCCATCAGTGATCAGACTAGCGGGGGCGGCGAGCAGTTCTTC; CDR3: CAISDQTSGGGEQFF
size: .; D: TRBD1; J: TRBJ1-2; V: TRBV15; DNA: TGTGCCACCAGCCAGGCGGGACAGGGGGTACTTTATGGCTACACCTTC; CDR3: CATSQAGQGVLYGYTF
size: .; D: TRBD1; J: TRBJ2-1; V: TRBV28; DNA: TGTGCCAGCAGTCTAGGGGGCGATGAGCAGTTCTTC; CDR3: CASSLGGDEQFF
size: .; D: .; J: TRBJ1-2; V: TRBV6-2/TRBV6-3; DNA: TGTGCCAGCAGTTACAGAGGGTCCAGGAACTATGGCTACACCTTC; CDR3: CASSYRGSRNYGYTF
size: .; D: TRBD2; J: TRBJ2-3; V: TRBV7-6; DNA: TGTGCCAGCAGCAACCCCGGGACTAGCGGGGGCACAGATACGCAGTATTTT; CDR3: CASSNPGTSGGTDTQYF
size: .; D: .; J: TRBJ1-1; V: TRBV14; DNA: TGTGCCAGCAGCCAAGAGAGAACGGGGGAAGCTTTCTTT; CDR3: CASSQERTGEAFF
size: few; D: .; J: TRBJ1-3; V: TRBV19; DNA: TGTGCCAGTAGTATGGGGGCCACCCCAAGAAACACCATATATTTT; CDR3: CASSMGATPRNTIYF
size: .; D: .; J: TRBJ2-5; V: TRBV6-1; DNA: TGTGCCAGCAGTGAAGCCCCTCAAGAGACCCAGTACTTC; CDR3: CASSEAPQETQYF
size: .; D: .; J: TRBJ2-5; V: TRBV5-5; DNA: TGTGCCAGCAGCAACCCAGGGCGTTCGTACCAAGAGACCCAGTACTTC; CDR3: CASSNPGRSYQETQYF
size: .; D: TRBD1; J: TRBJ1-6; V: TRBV6-6; DNA: TGTGCCAGCAGCTCACGACAGGGGGTGTATTCACCCCTCCACTTT; CDR3: CASSSRQGVYSPLHF
size: .; D: .; J: TRBJ1-4; V: TRBV27; DNA: TGTGCCACCTCCTCACGGGACACCTCAAATGAAAAACTGTTTTTT; CDR3: CATSSRDTSNEKLFF
size: .; D: .; J: TRBJ2-1; V: TRBV5-1; DNA: TGCGCCAGCAGTTCGGACAGTTACAATGAGCAGTTCTTC; CDR3: CASSSDSYNEQFF
size: .; D: .; J: TRBJ2-7; V: TRBV10-3; DNA: TGTGCCATCAGTTTTGGACAGTCCTCCTACGAGCAGTACTTC; CDR3: CAISFGQSSYEQYF
size: .; D: .; J: TRBJ1-2; V: TRBV7-9; DNA: TGTGCCAGCAGCTTACTGTCCGACTATGGCTACACCTTC; CDR3: CASSLLSDYGYTF
size: once; D: .; J: TRBJ1-2; V: TRBV3-1/TRBV3-2; DNA: TGTGCCAGCAGCCAATCGCCCCCCCCGTCGTCCTACTATGGCTACACCTTC; CDR3: CASSQSPPPSSYYGYTF
size: .; D: .; J: TRBJ1-5; V: TRBV5-1; DNA: TGCGCCAGCAGCTGGACAGTTAATCAGCCCCAGCATTTT; CDR3: CASSWTVNQPQHF
size: few; D: .; J: TRBJ1-5; V: TRBV5-6; DNA: TGTGCCAGCAGCGACCAAAAAGGAAATCATCCCCAGCATTTT; CDR3: CASSDQKGNHPQHF
size: .; D: .; J: TRBJ1-1; V: TRBV7-6; DNA: TGTGCCAGCAGGAGGGACACTATGAACACTGAAGCTTTCTTT; CDR3: CASRRDTMNTEAFF
size: .; D: .; J: TRBJ1-3; V: TRBV28; DNA: TGTGCCAGCAGGGAAGGGACGGCTGGAAACACCATATATTTT; CDR3: CASREGTAGNTIYF
size: few; D: .; J: TRBJ1-1; V: TRBV12-3/TRBV12-4; DNA: TGTGCCAGCAGTTTTGGCAGCCAGGCTTTCTTT; CDR3: CASSFGSQAFF
size: .; D: .; J: TRBJ1-3; V: TRBV5-1; DNA: TGCGCCAGCAGCTTGGGAGGCGGAACGGATGGAAACACCATATATTTT; CDR3: CASSLGGGTDGNTIYF
size: .; D: TRBD1; J: TRBJ1-2; V: TRBV5-6; DNA: TGTGCCAGCAGCTCGGGACAGGGCGACTATGGCTACACCTTC; CDR3: CASSSGQGDYGYTF
size: .; D: .; J: TRBJ2-5; V: TRBV15; DNA: TGTGCCACTGCAAGGGAGCGCCTTCGAGTCGGGCAAGAGACCCAGTACTTC; CDR3: CATARERLRVGQETQYF
size: .; D: TRBD1; J: TRBJ2-7; V: TRBV28; DNA: TGTGCCAGCAGTTTAGGACAGGGGGCGTACGAGCAGTACTTC; CDR3: CASSLGQGAYEQYF
size: .; D: .; J: TRBJ1-5; V: TRBV28; DNA: TGTGCCAGCAGTTTATGGGCAGGGAACAGCAATCAGCCCCAGCATTTT; CDR3: CASSLWAGNSNQPQHF
size: once; D: .; J: TRBJ1-2; V: TRBV19; DNA: TGTGCCAGTAGTATTTCTTCGTGGAATGGCTACACCTTC; CDR3: CASSISSWNGYTF
size: .; D: .; J: TRBJ1-5; V: TRBV5-4; DNA: TGTGCCAGCAGCTTCGGGGGTGGACAGAGCAATCAGCCCCAGCATTTT; CDR3: CASSFGGGQSNQPQHF
size: .; D: .; J: TRBJ1-5; V: TRBV6-2/TRBV6-3; DNA: TGTGCCAGCAGTTACTCTATGGAGGGTCCCAGCAATCAGCCCCAGCATTTT; CDR3: CASSYSMEGPSNQPQHF
size: .; D: TRBD2; J: TRBJ2-7; V: TRBV25-1; DNA: TGTGCCAGCAGTGCCCGGACTAGCGGTCAGGTCTACGAGCAGTACTTC; CDR3: CASSARTSGQVYEQYF
size: .; D: TRBD1; J: TRBJ2-2; V: TRBV2; DNA: TGTGCCAGCAGTCGCGAAGGGGGCAACACCGGGGAGCTGTTTTTT; CDR3: CASSREGGNTGELFF
size: .; D: TRBD1; J: TRBJ1-6; V: TRBV2; DNA: TGTGCCAGCAGCGGACAGGGGACCAATTCACCCCTCCACTTT; CDR3: CASSGQGTNSPLHF
size: .; D: .; J: TRBJ1-5; V: TRBV5-1; DNA: TGCGCCAGCAGCCGCGATAGCAATCAGCCCCAGCATTTT; CDR3: CASSRDSNQPQHF
size: .; D: .; J: TRBJ1-6; V: TRBV7-6; DNA: TGTGCCAGCAGCTTAGCGCGCACCCACAATTCACCCCTCCACTTT; CDR3: CASSLARTHNSPLHF
size: .; D: .; J: TRBJ1-1; V: TRBV7-2; DNA: TGTGCCAGCAGCTTTGAGACAAGGAACACTGAAGCTTTCTTT; CDR3: CASSFETRNTEAFF
size: .; D: TRBD1; J: TRBJ2-1; V: TRBV5-6; DNA: TGTGCCAGCAGCTTGAAACTGGGACAGGCCTCCTACAATGAGCAGTTCTTC; CDR3: CASSLKLGQASYNEQFF
size: few; D: TRBD1; J: TRBJ2-7; V: TRBV4-3; DNA: TGCGCCAGCAGCCAAGAGCAGCACAGGGGGTCGTCCCTCTCCTACGAGCAGTACTTC; CDR3: CASSQEQHRGSSLSYEQYF
size: once; D: .; J: TRBJ2-2; V: TRBV4-3; DNA: TGCGCCAGCAGCCAAGAGCGATTCACCGGGGAGCTGTTTTTT; CDR3: CASSQERFTGELFF
size: few; D: .; J: TRBJ1-2; V: TRBV14; DNA: TGTGCCAGCAGCCAAGATCTTACGGGGTTGGGCTACACCTTC; CDR3: CASSQDLTGLGYTF
size: .; D: .; J: TRBJ1-1; V: TRBV5-1; DNA: TGCGCCAGCAGTTCTCAGGGCGTGATGAACACTGAAGCTTTCTTT; CDR3: CASSSQGVMNTEAFF
size: .; D: .; J: TRBJ2-7; V: TRBV10-3; DNA: TGTGCCATCAGTGAGATCCCCCACGAGCAGTACTTC; CDR3: CAISEIPHEQYF
size: .; D: TRBD1; J: TRBJ2-3; V: TRBV28; DNA: TGTGCCAGCAGACGGGACAGGGGATCAAGCACAGATACGCAGTATTTT; CDR3: CASRRDRGSSTDTQYF
size: .; D: TRBD1; J: TRBJ2-3; V: TRBV7-2; DNA: TGTGCCAGCAGCTCGATGAAGACAGGGCCGGAGAGAGATACGCAGTATTTT; CDR3: CASSSMKTGPERDTQYF
size: .; D: .; J: TRBJ1-3; V: TRBV30; DNA: TGTGCCTGGAGGATCGGGGCGAGGGGAAACACCATATATTTT; CDR3: CAWRIGARGNTIYF
size: .; D: .; J: TRBJ2-5; V: TRBV21-1; DNA: TGTGCCAGCAGCTTAGTCGGGGGAGGGGTGGAGACCCAGTACTTC; CDR3: CASSLVGGGVETQYF
size: .; D: .; J: TRBJ1-1; V: TRBV20-1; DNA: TGCAGTGCTAGAGAGAACACTGAAGCTTTCTTT; CDR3: CSARENTEAFF
size: few; D: .; J: TRBJ1-2; V: TRBV16; DNA: TGTGCCAGCAGCCAATCGGGGCAAGGGACCCTTTATGGCTACACCTTC; CDR3: CASSQSGQGTLYGYTF
size: .; D: .; J: TRBJ2-1; V: TRBV15; DNA: TGTGCCACCAGAACAACCTCGCGGGACAATGAGCAGTTCTTC; CDR3: CATRTTSRDNEQFF